This is a list of T cell receptor beta chains from one sample in a study of blood T cell repertoires in COVID-19. The repertoire was sequenced with immunoSEQ multiplex PCR; TCRdb's copy has only in-frame clones and lacks some. This sample yields 110,000 or so clones, of which 70% to 90% are seen a single time; about 4.8% belongs to the top ten. The sequenced material came from peripheral blood. The receptors stem from a woman aged 45-59 years with acute or convalescent COVID-19. Both conserved end residues are part of each CDR3. A D gene is named only where the DNA matches it firmly. Clone size is not always given. Where it is, it says once, few, many or a class for expanded clones.

TRBJ1-4,-,14,TRBV5-1,-,CASSLAGIREKLFF,TGCGCCAGCAGCCTAGCGGGGATAAGGGAAAAACTGTTTTTT
TRBJ2-3,-,15,TRBV24-1,TRBD1,CATSDFHDRGGTQYF,TGTGCCACCAGTGACTTTCACGACAGGGGCGGTACGCAGTATTTT
TRBJ1-6,-,14,TRBV12-1,-,CASSMDRLNSPLHF,TGTGCCAGCAGCATGGACAGGCTTAATTCACCCCTCCACTTT
TRBJ2-7,-,15,TRBV19,-,CASSMRGRTSYEQYF,TGTGCCAGTAGTATGCGGGGTCGGACGTCCTACGAGCAGTACTTC
TRBJ1-6,-,14,TRBV19,-,CASWGGTYNSPLHF,TGTGCCAGCTGGGGGGGGACCTATAATTCACCCCTCCACTTT
TRBJ2-3,-,15,TRBV28,TRBD1,CASSFGTGGTDTQYF,TGTGCCAGCAGTTTTGGGACAGGGGGCACAGATACGCAGTATTTT
TRBJ2-1,-,15,TRBV9,TRBD1,CASSVRTGGYNEQFF,TGTGCCAGCAGCGTACGGACAGGGGGCTACAATGAGCAGTTCTTC
TRBJ1-5,-,13,TRBV15,-,CATSRDRDQPQHF,TGTGCCACCAGCAGAGACAGGGATCAGCCCCAGCATTTT
TRBJ1-1,few,14,TRBV3-1/TRBV3-2,TRBD1,CASSTSTGGTEAFF,TGTGCCAGCAGCACTTCGACAGGGGGCACTGAAGCTTTCTTT
TRBJ2-3,-,13,TRBV3-1/TRBV3-2,-,CASSLPPGDTQYF,TGTGCCAGCAGCCTCCCACCAGGAGATACGCAGTATTTT
TRBJ1-2,-,15,TRBV3-1/TRBV3-2,-,CASSQGGGENYGYTF,TGTGCCAGCAGCCAAGGAGGGGGAGAAAACTATGGCTACACCTTC
TRBJ1-5,-,15,TRBV30,-,CAWSRGRVSNQPQHF,TGTGCCTGGAGTCGGGGGAGGGTTAGCAATCAGCCCCAGCATTTT
TRBJ2-7,few,16,TRBV23-1,TRBD1,CASSLGQGIRVYEQYF,TGCGCCAGCAGTCTAGGACAGGGTATAAGAGTGTACGAGCAGTACTTC
TRBJ2-7,-,15,TRBV18,TRBD2,CASSPRLAGGGEQYF,TGTGCCAGCTCACCAAGACTAGCGGGAGGGGGCGAGCAGTACTTC
TRBJ2-1,-,17,TRBV11-2,-,CASSLAGQLSTYNEQFF,TGTGCCAGCAGCTTAGCTGGACAGTTGTCTACCTACAATGAGCAGTTCTTC
TRBJ2-1,-,15,TRBV4-1,TRBD1,CASRKDRGLYNEQFF,TGCGCCAGCAGAAAGGACAGGGGGCTATACAATGAGCAGTTCTTC
TRBJ1-4,-,16,TRBV5-1,-,CASSRWATATNEKLFF,TGCGCCAGCAGCAGGTGGGCTACGGCAACTAATGAAAAACTGTTTTTT
TRBJ2-3,-,15,TRBV19,TRBD1,CASSIPGQGMDTQYF,TGTGCCAGTAGTATTCCGGGACAGGGAATGGATACGCAGTATTTT
TRBJ1-3,few,20,TRBV19,-,CASSIMSGLNVKSSGNTIYF,TGTGCCAGTAGTATAATGTCGGGACTGAACGTCAAGAGCTCTGGAAACACCATATATTTT
TRBJ2-3,-,12,TRBV12-3/TRBV12-4,-,CASSSLTDTQYF,TGTGCCAGCAGTTCTCTCACAGATACGCAGTATTTT
TRBJ1-1,-,14,TRBV10-3,TRBD1,CAITDDRGAAEAFF,TGTGCCATCACCGACGACAGGGGGGCGGCTGAAGCTTTCTTT
TRBJ2-1,-,16,TRBV9,TRBD2,CASSVIASGGRSTQFF,TGTGCCAGCAGCGTCATTGCTAGCGGGGGCCGTTCCACACAGTTCTTC
TRBJ2-5,once,14,TRBV5-4,TRBD2,CASRKLAGGETQYF,TGTGCCAGCAGGAAACTAGCGGGAGGGGAGACCCAGTACTTC
TRBJ1-6,-,15,TRBV5-1,-,CASSPFGVGNSPLHF,TGCGCCAGCAGCCCGTTCGGAGTCGGGAATTCACCCCTCCACTTT
TRBJ1-5,-,16,TRBV7-8,TRBD1,CASSLVPGQGGQPQHF,TGTGCCAGCAGCTTAGTTCCGGGACAGGGAGGACAGCCCCAGCATTTT
TRBJ1-4,-,15,TRBV5-1,TRBD1,CASSLVYGTGTELFF,TGCGCCAGCAGCTTGGTGTACGGGACAGGGACGGAACTGTTTTTT
TRBJ2-7,-,15,TRBV24-1,TRBD1,CATSDLGDRDDEQYF,TGTGCCACCAGTGATTTAGGAGACAGGGATGACGAGCAGTACTTC
TRBJ1-2,-,14,TRBV7-9,TRBD1,CASSVDRGWDGYTF,TGTGCCAGCAGCGTGGACAGGGGTTGGGATGGCTACACCTTC
TRBJ2-2,-,16,TRBV25-1,TRBD2,CASSKAGNWYTGELFF,TGTGCCAGCAGTAAAGCGGGGAATTGGTACACCGGGGAGCTGTTTTTT